This is a list of T cell receptor beta chains from one sample in a study of CD8 T cells in Susac syndrome. TCRdb used MiXCR to reprocess the immunoSEQ multiplex PCR reads, holding one entry per CDR3 protein. This table has 160,000 or so distinct CDR3 sequences, just under 95% appearing once. The sample taken for sequencing was CD4+ T cells from PBMCs. These receptors came from a human donor in good health. The CDR3 runs from the conserved cysteine through the conserved F or W. A D gene is named only where the DNA matches it firmly. Clone sizes are given selectively: once, few, many, or a class where the clone is expanded.

j_gene	d_gene	abundance	v_gene	CDR3nt	CDR3aa
TRBJ1-2	TRBD1	NA	TRBV12-3/TRBV12-4	TGTGCCAGCGGGCAGGGGGGTCATGGCTACACCTTC	CASGQGGHGYTF
TRBJ2-7	NA	NA	TRBV6-6	TGTGCCAGCAGCCTCCTCGGCCAGGGAGGCTACGAGCAGTACTTC	CASSLLGQGGYEQYF
TRBJ1-2	TRBD1	once	TRBV9	TGTGCCAGCAGCTTCACCGGGACAGACTATGGCTACACCTTC	CASSFTGTDYGYTF
TRBJ1-5	NA	NA	TRBV2	TGTGCCAGCACCGGGACCGGTGGAAGCAATCAGCCCCAGCATTTT	CASTGTGGSNQPQHF
TRBJ2-7	NA	NA	TRBV2	TGTGCCAGCAGTGATGAGAACAGGGCCGAGCAGTACTTC	CASSDENRAEQYF
TRBJ1-3	NA	NA	TRBV7-6	TGTGCCAGCAGCCTAACCCGCTCTGGAAACACCATATATTTT	CASSLTRSGNTIYF
TRBJ2-5	NA	once	TRBV5-1	TGCGCCAGCATCCTCGGGACGGCGGATGGGGGAGAGACCCAGTACTTC	CASILGTADGGETQYF
TRBJ1-6	NA	NA	TRBV5-4	TGTGCCGGGAGGAGCTCCTATAATTCACCCCTCCACTTT	CAGRSSYNSPLHF
TRBJ2-4	NA	NA	TRBV19	TGTGCCAGTAGTACCGAACAGACAAACATTCAGTACTTC	CASSTEQTNIQYF
TRBJ1-3	NA	NA	TRBV7-2	TGTGCCAGCAGCTTACATTATGGAAATGGAAACACCATATATTTT	CASSLHYGNGNTIYF
TRBJ2-6	NA	NA	TRBV9	TGTGCCAGCAGCCAGCAGGGTAGTGGGGCCAACGTCCTGACTTTC	CASSQQGSGANVLTF
TRBJ1-1	NA	NA	TRBV19	TGTGCCAGTAGTACGATCCCGGGATCTAGGGGAAACACTGAAGCTTTCTTT	CASSTIPGSRGNTEAFF
TRBJ1-1	NA	once	TRBV20-1	TGCAGTGCTAGAATTGGGGGAAGCGGCACTGAAGCTTTCTTT	CSARIGGSGTEAFF
TRBJ1-6	TRBD1	NA	TRBV28	TGTGCCAGCGTACAGGGGGCCGGGGATTCACCCCTCCACTTT	CASVQGAGDSPLHF
TRBJ2-7	NA	NA	TRBV28	TGTGCCAGCAGTTTGGCCGCCAGCTCCTACGAGCAGTACTTC	CASSLAASSYEQYF
TRBJ2-2	NA	NA	TRBV3-1	TGTGCCAGCAGCCAAGATTACATCGACACCGGGGAGCTGTTTTTT	CASSQDYIDTGELFF
TRBJ1-1	NA	NA	TRBV5-1	TGCGCCAGCAGCTTGGAGTCGTCACGTATTCAGGGCGAAGCTTTCTTT	CASSLESSRIQGEAFF
TRBJ2-3	TRBD2	NA	TRBV14	TGTGCCAGCAGCCAACTACTAGCGGCAGATACGCAGTATTTT	CASSQLLAADTQYF
TRBJ2-7	TRBD1	NA	TRBV6-6	TGTGCCAGCAGCCTACCCCCGGGACAGTCTTACGAGCAGTACTTC	CASSLPPGQSYEQYF
TRBJ2-2	TRBD1	NA	TRBV19	TGTGCCAGTAGATGGAATTCCCCGGGACAGGGGGCGAACACCGGGGAGCTGTTTTTT	CASRWNSPGQGANTGELFF
TRBJ1-1	TRBD1	NA	TRBV6-5	TGTGCCAGCAGTTACCGACAGGGGCGGACTGAAGCTTTCTTT	CASSYRQGRTEAFF
TRBJ1-2	NA	NA	TRBV6-5	TGTGCCAGCAATATTCAGGGGACCTATGGCTACACCTTC	CASNIQGTYGYTF
TRBJ1-2	TRBD1	NA	TRBV10-3	TGTGCCAAAAGACAGGGTAGTGACTATGGCTACACCTTC	CAKRQGSDYGYTF
TRBJ2-5	TRBD2	NA	TRBV6-1	TGTGCCAGCAGTGAAGTAGGAGGGTTAGGACTAGCGGGGACAGAGACCCAGTACTTC	CASSEVGGLGLAGTETQYF
TRBJ1-6	NA	NA	TRBV7-9	TGTGCCAGCAGCCGGACAACCTCGAATAATTCACCCCTCCACTTT	CASSRTTSNNSPLHF
TRBJ2-7	TRBD1	NA	TRBV23-1	TGCGCCAGCAGTCAATTTCAGGGACAGGGACTCTACGAGCAGTACTTC	CASSQFQGQGLYEQYF
TRBJ2-7	NA	NA	TRBV12-3/TRBV12-4	TGTGCCAGCAGTCCGCCCTCGGGGGGCCAGTACGAGCAGTACTTC	CASSPPSGGQYEQYF
TRBJ2-2	NA	once	TRBV2	TGTGCCAGCAGCCAAAACCAGCGGACCGGGGAGCTGTTTTTT	CASSQNQRTGELFF
TRBJ1-3	NA	NA	TRBV12-3/TRBV12-4	TGTGCCAGCAGCTTAGGGGGCTCTGGAAACACCATATATTTT	CASSLGGSGNTIYF
TRBJ2-1	TRBD2	NA	TRBV19	TGTGCCAGTAGTATGGGGAGACAGCGGGGCAATGAGCAGTTCTTC	CASSMGRQRGNEQFF
TRBJ2-3	NA	NA	TRBV6-5	TGTGCCAGCAACGACCCTCAAGATACGCAGTATTTT	CASNDPQDTQYF
TRBJ1-2	NA	NA	TRBV12-3/TRBV12-4	TGTGCCAGCAGTTTACCGGCGGCGAACTATGGCTACACCTTC	CASSLPAANYGYTF
TRBJ2-2	NA	NA	TRBV6-5	TGTGCCAGCAGTTACTCGGTGGGCTACGCGAACACCGGGGAGCTGTTTTTT	CASSYSVGYANTGELFF
TRBJ2-7	NA	NA	TRBV6-5	TGTGCCAGCAGTTACCGCAGCGGCGTCTACGAGCAGTACTTC	CASSYRSGVYEQYF
TRBJ2-2	NA	once	TRBV11-2	TGTGCCAGCAGCTTAGATGTCCGGGACGGGGCGACCGGGGAGCTGTTTTTT	CASSLDVRDGATGELFF
TRBJ2-6	NA	NA	TRBV2	TGTGCCAGCAGAGACTGGGGAACGGGCCCAAGGAGCTCTGGGGCCAACGTCCTGACTTTC	CASRDWGTGPRSSGANVLTF
TRBJ1-1	NA	NA	TRBV18	TGTGCCAGCTCACCCCAGACAGTGAACACTGAAGCTTTCTTT	CASSPQTVNTEAFF
TRBJ1-6	NA	NA	TRBV4-1	TGCGCCAGCAGCCCCACCCTTCTAAGGGGCCCGAATTCACCCCTCCACTTT	CASSPTLLRGPNSPLHF
TRBJ1-2	NA	NA	TRBV29-1	TGCAGCGTCGCTACAGGGTACAATGGCTACACCTTC	CSVATGYNGYTF
TRBJ2-6	NA	NA	TRBV11-2	TGTGCCAGCAGCTTAGATATCGGGGCCAACGTCCTGACTTTC	CASSLDIGANVLTF
TRBJ1-3	NA	NA	TRBV10-3	TGTGCTTCCCAAACTGACAGCTCTGGAAACACCATATATTTT	CASQTDSSGNTIYF
TRBJ2-3	NA	once	TRBV20-1	TGCAGTGCAGGGGCCGGGACGCAGGGTTTCGGTACGCAGTATTTT	CSAGAGTQGFGTQYF
TRBJ1-5	NA	NA	TRBV7-6	TGTGCCAGCAGCCCCCAAGAAGGTCAGCCCCAGCATTTT	CASSPQEGQPQHF
TRBJ1-2	NA	NA	TRBV20-1	TGCAGTGCTAGAAGCAACCCGACAGGAGACTATGGCTACACCTTC	CSARSNPTGDYGYTF
TRBJ1-5	NA	NA	TRBV7-2	TGTGCCAGCAGCTTAGTAGGAGGGGAAGCCCAGCATTTT	CASSLVGGEAQHF
TRBJ1-2	NA	NA	TRBV19	TGTGCCAGTAGTATTCCGGGGATGTATGGCTACACCTTC	CASSIPGMYGYTF
TRBJ2-4	TRBD2	NA	TRBV30	TGTGCCTGGAGTGTACAGAGGGAGGGAAACATTCAGTACTTC	CAWSVQREGNIQYF
TRBJ2-2	NA	NA	TRBV6-2/TRBV6-3	TGTGCCAGCCCCGAGCTGTTTTTT	CASPELFF
TRBJ2-5	TRBD1	NA	TRBV29-1	TGCAGCGGGGACAGGGATTTACAAGAGACCCAGTACTTC	CSGDRDLQETQYF
TRBJ2-3	TRBD2	NA	TRBV4-1	TGCGCCAGCAGGGGAAATCCTAGCGGTAGCACAGATACGCAGTATTTT	CASRGNPSGSTDTQYF
TRBJ1-5	TRBD1	NA	TRBV6-1	TGTGCCAGCAGCCTGGACAGGGGGACGGGGCCCCAGCATTTT	CASSLDRGTGPQHF
TRBJ1-3	NA	NA	TRBV5-1	TGCGCCAGCAGCTTGGCGGGGATTTTCTCTGGAAACACCATATATTTT	CASSLAGIFSGNTIYF
TRBJ2-7	NA	NA	TRBV7-2	TGTGCCAGCAGCCCCGTCCCTGTCTACGAGCAGTACTTC	CASSPVPVYEQYF